This T cell receptor beta chain was sequenced in a study of T cell responses to AZD1222 COVID-19 vaccine. Study findings and constraints: Vaccine-related CD4 TCRs covered spike, predominating at 160-218 and 743-854. Females made up more of the donors, who were largely white British, and clonal diversity may have come out too low. Among spike-specific TCRs, nearly half reportedly target unmutated variant regions. Among those given AZD1222, only 6 or 7 were seropositive at baseline.

Here immunoSEQ multiplex PCR was the method, and the copy in TCRdb shows in-frame clones only, minus some. The data show roughly 120,000 clones, around 85% seen once. Notes on this clone: Its antigen remains unknown.

CDR3 length: 11 residues. Germline CDR1 and CDR2: MDHEN and SYDVKM. The genes are TRBV28 and TRBJ1-1, with D hard to call. This receptor was taken from an adult in good health. This specimen was peripheral blood, taken on day 0 of MenACWY control vaccination. Here the CDR3 reads CVRLLDTEAFF. The CDR3 region has the DNA TGTGTGCGACTGCTGGACACTGAAGCTTTCTTT.